This record covers a single TCR beta chain. This record comes from a study of control samples from healthy donors and cancer patients. Profiling relied on immunoSEQ multiplex PCR, and the TCRdb table lists in-frame clones only, not all of them. The table lists approximately 160,000 clones, under 95% of them singletons, with about 1.4% in the top ten. With 4 bases removed from V and 8 bases from J, the gap between germline ends came to 14 bases. CDR3 length equals 13 residues. Germline lookup yields CDR1 SEHNR and CDR2 FQNEAQ (reference sequence). V and J are TRBV7-9 and TRBJ1-2; tentative D call: TRBD1 (5 bases). The receptor was derived from a woman aged 18 to 35 in good health. Sequences were obtained from blood. The CDR3 DNA is TGTGCCAGCAGCTCAGGGTATACCGGGGGCTACACCTTC. Encoded protein: CASSSGYTGGYTF.